A single sample is the source of the 3 T cell receptor beta chains below, sequenced in a study of control samples from healthy donors and cancer patients (dated by TCRdb to the early 2020s). Libraries came from the immunoSEQ multiplex PCR assay. Not all clones reach the TCRdb copy of this immuneACCESS table, which keeps in-frame sequences only. Checked studies attribute under half of the gap to unresolved V genes and leave the rest unexplained. The sample table records fewer than 85,000 clones; around 92% of these occur just once. The top ten hold nearly 6% of the sample. Specimen: blood. These receptors all stem from a woman between 55 and 75 years old in good health.

The rearrangement joins TRBV6-5 to TRBJ2-3; no reliable D call. Trimming pared 5 bases from V and 6 bases from J, leaving 9 bases between. This CDR3 spans 12 amino acids. Germline lookup yields CDR1 MNHEY and CDR2 SVGAGI. CDR3: CASSPSRDTQYF. The CDR3 nucleotides read TGTGCCAGCAGTCCCTCTAGGGATACGCAGTATTTT.

This chain joins TRBV19 and TRBJ1-1; D not resolved. Germline CDR1 is LNHDA and CDR2 is SQIVND (reference sequence). V dropped 2 bases and J dropped 0 bases, with 10 bases sitting between them. This CDR3 region has 15 residues. The CDR3 nucleotides read TGTGCCAGTAGTATAAGGTCAGATGTGAACACTGAAGCTTTCTTT. Translating gives CASSIRSDVNTEAFF.

The CDR3 region is CASSLPGNWPQHF. DNA of the CDR3: TGTGCCAGCAGCTTGCCGGGAAATTGGCCCCAGCATTTT. The chain carries TRBV5-8 and TRBJ1-5; D gene uncertain. Looked up from germline, CDR1 is SGHTS and CDR2 is YDEGEE. The CDR3 length is 13 residues. V shed 1 base and J shed 9 bases, with 11 bases lying between them.